The 20 T cell receptor beta chains reported below all come from one sample, sequenced in a study of T cell responses to AZD1222 COVID-19 vaccine. The assay was immunoSEQ multiplex PCR, and TCRdb's table has in-frame clones only and misses some. Here the sample spans just under 100,000 clones, about 88% being singletons. Sequencing used peripheral blood, obtained on day 0 of AZD1222 vaccination. These receptors all come from an adult in good health.

The chain links TRBV12-5 to TRBJ2-7; the D gene could be TRBD1 or TRBD2 (5 bases each). The CDR3 has 15 amino acids. Germline CDR1 and CDR2: LGHNT and FRNRAP. V lost 6 bases and J lost 0, with 15 bases in between. In DNA, the CDR3 is TGTGCTAGTGGCCCTACCGGGACGGGCTCCTACGAGCAGTACTTC. This codes for CASGPTGTGSYEQYF.

The chain uses TRBV14 and TRBJ1-3; D is ambiguous. V lost 0 bases and J 0 bases, leaving 9 bases between the germline ends. Germline assignment: CDR1 SGHDN and CDR2 FVKESK. The CDR3 is 16 residues long. The CDR3 DNA sequence: TGTGCCAGCAGCCAAGATTACCGTAGCTCTGGAAACACCATATATTTT. Its protein product is CASSQDYRSSGNTIYF.

The V gene is TRBV5-1, the J gene TRBJ1-6; 7 bases agree with TRBD1. Unmatched junction bases numbered 9, after V lost 4 bases and J lost 8 bases. Germline CDR1 SGHRS, CDR2 YFSETQ. The length of the CDR3 is 15 residues. Here the CDR3 DNA reads TGCGCCAGCAGCCGAGACAGGGTTAGGGATTCACCCCTCCACTTT. It translates to CASSRDRVRDSPLHF.

V usage is TRBV11-3 and J usage is TRBJ2-2; D may be TRBD1 (5 bases). The CDR3 is 14 amino acids. V was clipped by 3 bases and J by 5 bases, with 10 bases between them. CDR1 and CDR2 (germline): SGHNT, YENEEA. For the CDR3, the DNA is TGTGCCAGCAGCTTCGAAGGGGCGACCGGGGAGCTGTTTTTT. It specifies CASSFEGATGELFF.

This sequence joins TRBV5-5 and TRBJ1-2; D call uncertain. The CDR3 contains 14 residues. Germline CDR1 reads SGHKS; CDR2 reads YYEKEE (reference sequence). V was clipped by 0 bases and J by 4 bases, with 10 bases between them. The CDR3 sequence is CASSLEYEPYGYTF. The CDR3 DNA is TGTGCCAGCAGCTTGGAATACGAGCCCTATGGCTACACCTTC. The entire variable domain, with the rest obtained from reference TRBV5-5 and TRBJ1-2, is as follows: DAGVTQSPTHLIKTRGQQVTLRCSPISGHKSVSWYQQVLGQGPQFIFQYYEKEERGRGNFPDRFSARQFPNYSSELNVNALLLGDSALYLCASSLEYEPYGYTFGSGTRLTVV.

The chain employs TRBV6-5 and TRBJ1-6; possibly TRBD1 for D (6 bases). Per germline, CDR1 MNHEY and CDR2 SVGAGI. V was pared by 2 bases and J by 4 bases, with 9 bases between. CDR3 length equals 15 residues. CDR3 loop: CASSYLGQYNSPLHF. The CDR3 coding sequence is TGTGCCAGCAGTTACCTCGGACAGTATAATTCACCCCTCCACTTT.

V is TRBV19 and J is TRBJ2-7; D possibly corresponds to TRBD1 (6 bases). This CDR3 comprises 13 residues. Germline CDR1 reads LNHDA; CDR2 reads SQIVND (reference sequence). V lost 5 bases and J lost 0, with 8 bases in between. The chain's CDR3 is CASSWGPSYEQYF. CDR3 coding DNA: TGTGCCAGTAGTTGGGGGCCCTCCTACGAGCAGTACTTC.

The CDR3 spells CASKVTNYGYTF. In DNA form, the CDR3 reads TGTGCCAGTAAGGTCACGAACTATGGCTACACCTTC. The V and J genes are TRBV19 and TRBJ1-2; D ambiguous. Germline loops: CDR1 LNHDA, CDR2 SQIVND (reference sequence). The ends were cut back, 7 bases at V and 2 bases at J, with 8 bases in the middle. The CDR3 runs to 12 residues.

This chain uses TRBV5-1 with TRBJ1-4; D is perhaps TRBD1 (5 bases). The CDR3 consists of 13 residues. Trimming took 4 bases from V and 8 from J, leaving 12 bases between them. Germline values: CDR1 SGHRS, CDR2 YFSETQ. The CDR3 spells CASSGGTFEKLFF. CDR3 nucleotide sequence: TGCGCCAGCAGCGGGGGGACGTTCGAAAAACTGTTTTTT.

The genes are TRBV30 and TRBJ1-5; D might be TRBD1 (6 bases). This CDR3 has 16 amino acids. Per the germline V gene, CDR1 is GTSNPN and CDR2 is SVGIG (reference sequence). V shed 0 bases and J shed 10 bases, with 22 bases lying between them. The CDR3, as DNA: TGTGCCTGGAGTGTACAGGGTTCGTGGGTCGGTGATCCCCAGCATTTT. It yields the protein CAWSVQGSWVGDPQHF.

In nucleotides, the CDR3 is TGTGCCAGCAGCTCCCAGCGGGGGGGCGAAGATACGCAGTATTTT. As protein: CASSSQRGGEDTQYF. The V call is TRBV7-3, the J call TRBJ2-3; the match to TRBD2 covers 10 bases. The germline V gene has CDR1 SGHTA and CDR2 FQGTGA. CDR3 length equals 15 residues. The V segment lost 4 bases and the J segment 5 bases; nucleotides outside the gene matches: 6. Supplemented by reference TRBV7-3 and TRBJ2-3, the full variable domain reads GAGVSQTPSNKVTEKGKYVELRCDPISGHTALYWYRQSLGQGPEFLIYFQGTGAADDSGLPNDRFFAVRPEGSVSTLKIQRTERGDSAVYLCASSSQRGGEDTQYFGPGTRLTVL.

The chain recombines TRBV7-9 with TRBJ2-7; D may be TRBD2 (6 bases). Looked up from germline, CDR1 is SEHNR and CDR2 is FQNEAQ (reference sequence). The CDR3 has 14 amino acids. Trimming removed 5 bases from V and 5 bases from J, with 16 bases in between. CDR3 sequence reads: CASSPPGLPDEQYF. For the CDR3, the DNA is TGTGCCAGCAGCCCGCCGGGACTCCCCGACGAGCAGTACTTC.

The chain recombines TRBV5-4 with TRBJ1-2; D remains ambiguous. Trimming removed 2 bases at V and 0 bases at J, with 8 bases between. The CDR3 spans 14 residues. From germline, CDR1 is SGHNT and CDR2 YYREEE (reference sequence). CDR3 sequence reads: CASSFRGSNYGYTF. In nucleotides, the CDR3 is TGTGCCAGCAGCTTCCGGGGTTCTAACTATGGCTACACCTTC.

The chain is built from TRBV13 and TRBJ1-2; 7 bases match TRBD1. V lost 5 bases and J lost 2; bases outside the gene matches: 5. This CDR3 has 14 amino acids. Germline loops: CDR1 PRHDT, CDR2 FYEKMQ (reference sequence). As DNA, the CDR3 is TGTGCCAGCAGCATTGGGACAGAAAACTATGGCTACACCTTC. Translating it yields CASSIGTENYGYTF.

J is TRBJ1-4 and V is TRBV2; the match to TRBD1 covers 8 bases. The CDR3 covers 14 residues. Germline values: CDR1 SNHLY, CDR2 FYNNEI. J lost 7 bases, V lost 7 bases, and 8 bases had no gene match. CDR3 DNA: TGTGCCAGCACTAGAAAGGACAGGGTTGAAAAACTGTTTTTT. This encodes CASTRKDRVEKLFF.

The chain has TRBV5-5 and TRBJ2-3, with D perhaps TRBD2 (5 bases). V gave up 3 bases and J gave up 0 bases, with 11 bases separating them. Per the germline V gene, CDR1 is SGHKS and CDR2 is YYEKEE (reference sequence). This CDR3 contains 15 residues. This CDR3 reads CASSSRAISTDTQYF. For the CDR3, the DNA is TGTGCCAGCAGCTCGCGGGCTATTAGCACAGATACGCAGTATTTT.

The rearrangement joins TRBV12-3 or TRBV12-4 to TRBJ2-5, with TRBD2 identical over 7 bases. The CDR3 totals 13 residues. V shed 7 bases and J 3 bases; nucleotides not matched to a gene: 5. Here the CDR3 reads CASTLGGEETQYF. DNA of the CDR3: TGTGCCAGCACTCTTGGGGGGGAAGAGACCCAGTACTTC.

V usage is TRBV6-5 and J usage is TRBJ2-7; D is possibly TRBD1 (6 bases). Trimming removed 5 bases from V and 3 bases from J, with 8 bases in between. There are 12 residues in the CDR3. Germline CDR1 reads MNHEY; CDR2 reads SVGAGI. CDR3: CASSTGSYEQYF. The CDR3 DNA reads TGTGCCAGCAGTACAGGGAGCTACGAGCAGTACTTC.

The chain joins TRBV5-1 to TRBJ1-2, with TRBD1 matching 7 bases. The CDR3 extends over 13 amino acids. V was pared by 2 bases and J by 6 bases, with 4 bases of the junction left unmatched. Germline V lookup: CDR1 SGHRS, CDR2 YFSETQ. CDR3 in amino acids: CASSLARGDGYTF. CDR3 bases: TGCGCCAGCAGCTTAGCCAGGGGGGATGGCTACACCTTC.

V is TRBV7-8 and J is TRBJ1-5; TRBD1 is a possible D gene (5 bases). The CDR3 extends over 13 amino acids. CDR1 and CDR2 from the germline V gene are SGHVS and FQNEAQ. V dropped 8 bases and J dropped 9 bases, with 17 bases sitting between them. CDR3 residues: CASGRGSTGPQHF. The CDR3 DNA is TGTGCCAGCGGACGAGGGTCAACAGGGCCCCAGCATTTT.